This T cell receptor (beta chain) was observed in a study of CD8 T cells in Susac syndrome. V lost 1 base to trimming and J lost 2 bases, with 18 bases between them. Germline lookup yields CDR1 LNHNV and CDR2 YYDKDF (reference sequence). This CDR3 is 19 amino acids long. Reverse transcription used roughly 0.45 to 1 ug RNA and random hexamers. TCRdb re-called the immunoSEQ multiplex PCR reads through MiXCR, storing one row per CDR3 protein. Seen here are approximately 160,000 distinct CDR3 sequences, roughly 95% observed once, and the top ten hold 0.12%. Patients with Susac syndrome showed fulfilment of recently defined diagnostic criteria for definite or probable disease.

This chain links TRBV15 with TRBJ2-6; D is undetermined. Sequencing was carried out using CD4+ T cells from PBMCs. The TCR was taken from a human donor with Susac syndrome. CDR3 in amino acids: CATSRVLVWITAGANVLTF. The CDR3 DNA follows: TGTGCCACCAGCAGAGTGCTTGTTTGGATCACGGCTGGGGCCAACGTCCTGACTTTC. Together with reference TRBV15 and TRBJ2-6, the CDR3 gives the full variable domain: DAMVIQNPRYQVTQFGKPVTLSCSQTLNHNVMYWYQQKSSQAPKLLFHYYDKDFNNEADTPDNFQSRRPNTSFCFLDIRSPGLGDTAMYLCATSRVLVWITAGANVLTFGAGSRLTVL.